The clone carrying this TCR beta chain has a single count. Its antigen remains unidentified. The germline gives CDR1 GTSNPN, CDR2 SVGIG (reference sequence). CDR3 length: 13 residues. V was trimmed by 3 bases and J by 6 bases, leaving 12 bases between them. The data were obtained in a study of early stage breast cancer tumors. Study-wide points: Bulk DNA sequencing of unsorted cells missed chain pairing and markers. Most shared enriched TCRB sequences were commonly generated ones.

Measured with immunoSEQ multiplex PCR; TCRdb has only the in-frame clones, and not every one. The sample includes roughly 53,000 clones, 85% to 95% of them seen just once. This sequence originates from a person between 65 and 79 years old with breast cancer. Material: blood. This chain uses TRBV30 with TRBJ1-3, with D possibly matching TRBD1 (6 bases). The CDR3 sequence is CAWSADSENTIYF. The CDR3 coding sequence is TGTGCCTGGAGCGCGGACAGTGAAAACACCATATATTTT.